These 21 T cell receptor beta chains were all obtained from the same sample, sequenced in a study of blood T cell repertoires in COVID-19. Assay used: immunoSEQ multiplex PCR; TCRdb lists only in-frame clones, some missing. The sample carries about 330,000 clones, around 90% recorded once. Material for sequencing was PBMCs or T cells enriched from blood (not recorded which). The receptors derive from a man between 25 and 39 years old who had recovered from COVID-19.

The chain is built from TRBV24-1 and TRBJ2-1; 8 bases are shared with TRBD1. The CDR3 is made up of 15 amino acids. J lost 7 bases, V lost 2 bases, and 6 bases had no gene match. Germline-derived CDR1 and CDR2 are KGHDR and SFDVKD. Here the CDR3 reads CATSDWRQGFNEQFF. In DNA form, the CDR3 reads TGTGCCACCAGTGATTGGAGACAGGGGTTTAATGAGCAGTTCTTC.

V is TRBV10-3 and J is TRBJ1-5, with TRBD1 identical over 10 bases. CDR1 and CDR2 from the germline V gene are ENHRY and SYGVKD. J lost 5 bases, V lost 7 bases, and 2 bases had no gene match. This CDR3 has 13 amino acids. The CDR3 coding sequence is TGTGCCATCACGACAGGGGGCGATCAGCCCCAGCATTTT. This gives the protein CAITTGGDQPQHF.

V is TRBV21-1 and J is TRBJ2-1; the tabulated D call, TRBD1, remains unverified against the DNA. TRBV21-1 is listed as a pseudogene. The CDR3 totals 17 residues. The CDR3 protein is CASSKARGRGPYNEQFF. As DNA, the CDR3 is TGTGCCAGCAGCAAAGCCCGAGGTAGGGGGCCCTACAATGAGCAGTTCTTC.

CDR3 region: CASSVEAGTISTDTQYF. The CDR3 DNA reads TGTGCCAGCAGCGTAGAAGCGGGGACCATAAGCACAGATACGCAGTATTTT. V is TRBV9 and J is TRBJ2-3; TRBD2 aligns across 7 bases. V lost 0 bases and J lost 0; bases outside the gene matches: 7. The CDR3 runs 17 residues. CDR1 and CDR2 from the germline V gene are SGDLS and YYNGEE.

CDR3 coding DNA: TGTGCCACCAGCGGTCCGCGGACAGGGAATGAAAAACTGTTTTTT. As protein: CATSGPRTGNEKLFF. The chain carries TRBV15 and TRBJ1-4; 8 bases are shared with TRBD1. Germline V gene data show CDR1 as LNHNV and CDR2 as YYDKDF (reference sequence). V shed 5 bases and J 5 bases; nucleotides not matched to a gene: 7. CDR3 length: 15 residues. Together with reference TRBV15 and TRBJ1-4, the CDR3 gives the full variable domain: DAMVIQNPRYQVTQFGKPVTLSCSQTLNHNVMYWYQQKSSQAPKLLFHYYDKDFNNEADTPDNFQSRRPNTSFCFLDIRSPGLGDTAMYLCATSGPRTGNEKLFFGSGTQLSVL.

The table lists this clone with a count of one. This chain connects TRBV6-4 to TRBJ2-1; 11 bases agree with TRBD2. V trimming: 6 bases; J trimming: 4 bases; junction bases outside the gene matches: 5. The CDR3 length is 15 residues. Germline loops: CDR1 MRHNA, CDR2 SNTAGT. CDR3 sequence reads: CASSPTSGGYNEQFF. The CDR3 bases are TGTGCCAGCAGCCCAACTAGCGGGGGTTACAATGAGCAGTTCTTC.

The chain carries TRBV6-5 and TRBJ1-4, with 10 bases aligning to TRBD1. Germline V gene sequence: CDR1 MNHEY, CDR2 SVGAGI. Trimming took 4 bases from V and 7 from J; bases not matched to a gene: 6. This CDR3 region has 15 residues. CDR3 region: CASSSLGQGGEKLFF. The CDR3 DNA reads as TGTGCCAGCAGTTCCCTAGGACAGGGGGGTGAAAAACTGTTTTTT.

J is TRBJ2-1 and V is TRBV27; D perhaps matches TRBD2 (6 bases). CDR3 length: 13 amino acids. The V gene lost 6 bases and the J gene lost 2 bases, with 8 bases spanning the gap. Germline V gene data show CDR1 as MNHEY and CDR2 as SMNVEV (reference sequence). The CDR3 DNA follows: TGTGCCAGCAGCGGACTACCCTACAATGAGCAGTTCTTC. Translating gives CASSGLPYNEQFF.

This sequence joins TRBV6-5 and TRBJ1-2; 9 bases fit TRBD1. CDR1 and CDR2 from the germline V gene are MNHEY and SVGAGI. Trimming cost V 8 bases and J 7 bases; bases outside gene matches: 8. The CDR3 totals 13 residues. The CDR3 nucleotides are TGTGCCAGCCTCGCCGGGACAGGGTCTGGCTACACCTTC. Encoded protein: CASLAGTGSGYTF.

The rearrangement uses TRBV20-1 and TRBJ2-7; no clear D gene. Germline V CDR1 and CDR2: DFQATT, SNEGSKA (reference sequence). Trimming removed 3 bases at V and 4 bases at J, with 7 bases between. This CDR3 is built from 11 residues. The CDR3 is CSARNGYEQYF. The CDR3, as DNA: TGCAGTGCTAGGAACGGTTACGAGCAGTACTTC.

The V call is TRBV19, the J call TRBJ2-7; TRBD1 agrees at 9 bases. J lost 3 bases, V lost 6 bases, and 9 bases had no gene match. This CDR3 contains 15 residues. Germline values: CDR1 LNHDA, CDR2 SQIVND (reference sequence). CDR3 in DNA: TGTGCCAGTAGAGCTGGCGGACAGGGGTTCTACGAGCAGTACTTC. The encoded protein is CASRAGGQGFYEQYF.

This chain links TRBV3-1 (or the pseudogene TRBV3-2) with TRBJ2-7; 14 nucleotides match TRBD2. The trim removed 4 bases at V and 4 bases at J, leaving 3 bases unmatched. This CDR3 has 15 residues. Germline values: CDR1 LGHDT, CDR2 YNNKEL (reference sequence). The CDR3 nucleotides read TGTGCCAGCAGCCTTGGGACTAGCGGGAGTTACGAGCAGTACTTC. As protein: CASSLGTSGSYEQYF.

The rearrangement uses TRBV5-1 and TRBJ2-5; 10 nucleotides match TRBD2. Germline V lookup: CDR1 SGHRS, CDR2 YFSETQ. V shed 0 bases and J 1 base; nucleotides not matched to a gene: 3. CDR3 length: 16 amino acids. Written as DNA, the CDR3 is TGCGCCAGCAGCTTGGTAGCGGGGGGACCCCAAGAGACCCAGTACTTC. The encoded protein is CASSLVAGGPQETQYF. Supplemented by reference TRBV5-1 and TRBJ2-5, the full variable domain reads KAGVTQTPRYLIKTRGQQVTLSCSPISGHRSVSWYQQTPGQGLQFLFEYFSETQRNKGNFPGRFSGRQFSNSRSEMNVSTLELGDSALYLCASSLVAGGPQETQYFGPGTRLLVL.

The chain is built from TRBV10-3 and TRBJ2-7, with 7 bases aligning to TRBD2. The CDR3 spans 12 residues. The germline CDR1 and CDR2 sequences are ENHRY and SYGVKD. V trimming: 4 bases; J trimming: 3 bases; junction bases outside the gene matches: 0. As DNA, the CDR3 is TGTGCCATCAGTGGGGAGGGCTACGAGCAGTACTTC. This encodes CAISGEGYEQYF.

The chain is built from TRBV3-1 (or the pseudogene TRBV3-2) and TRBJ2-2; 10 bases agree with TRBD2. CDR3 size: 17 residues. V gave up 4 bases and J gave up 4 bases; unmatched junction bases: 9. CDR1 is LGHDT, CDR2 YNNKEL, per germline (reference sequence). CDR3 bases: TGTGCCAGCAGCCCTCGAGCGGGGGGGCGTATCACCGGGGAGCTGTTTTTT. Protein sequence: CASSPRAGGRITGELFF.

The CDR3 reads CASSKGQGLSGELFF. The DNA for the CDR3 is TGTGCCAGCAGCAAGGGACAGGGGTTGTCCGGGGAGCTGTTTTTT. The gene calls are TRBV5-4 and TRBJ2-2; 10 bases are shared with TRBD1. Unmatched junction bases numbered 6, after V lost 4 bases and J lost 6 bases. The CDR3 loop spans 15 amino acids. Germline V gene lookup returns CDR1 SGHNT and CDR2 YYREEE (reference sequence).

The chain combines TRBV18 with TRBJ2-2, with D possibly TRBD2 on 6 matching bases. Germline V gene sequence: CDR1 KGHSH, CDR2 LQKENI. V shed 8 bases and J shed 5 bases, with 15 bases lying between them. The CDR3 covers 14 residues. The DNA of the CDR3 is TGTGCCAGCCTGCCTCGACGGGAGACCGGGGAGCTGTTTTTT. It yields the protein CASLPRRETGELFF. Full variable domain (outside the CDR3, taken from reference TRBV18 and TRBJ2-2): NAGVMQNPRHLVRRRGQEARLRCSPMKGHSHVYWYRQLPEEGLKFMVYLQKENIIDESGMPKERFSAEFPKEGPSILRIQQVVRGDSAAYFCASLPRRETGELFFGEGSRLTVL.

The chain joins TRBV5-1 to TRBJ1-1, with no clear D. The CDR3 spans 13 residues. Trimming removed 0 bases at V and 4 bases at J, with 7 bases between. From germline, CDR1 is SGHRS and CDR2 YFSETQ. CDR3 loop: CASSLGASTEAFF. The CDR3 region has the DNA TGCGCCAGCAGCTTGGGAGCGAGCACTGAAGCTTTCTTT. Filled out from reference TRBV5-1 and TRBJ1-1, the complete variable domain reads KAGVTQTPRYLIKTRGQQVTLSCSPISGHRSVSWYQQTPGQGLQFLFEYFSETQRNKGNFPGRFSGRQFSNSRSEMNVSTLELGDSALYLCASSLGASTEAFFGQGTRLTVV.

This rearrangement joins TRBV12-3 or TRBV12-4 to TRBJ1-1; D gene uncertain. The CDR3 extends over 13 amino acids. Trimming took off 3 bases at V and 2 bases at J, with 7 bases between the two ends. Here the CDR3 reads CASSLIANTEAFF. For the CDR3, the DNA is TGTGCCAGCAGTTTGATAGCAAACACTGAAGCTTTCTTT.

This rearrangement joins TRBV7-9 to TRBJ2-5, with TRBD1 identical over 8 bases. The junction had 5 bases not matched to a gene; V was cut back by 4 bases and J by 1 base. The CDR3 contains 15 residues. From germline, CDR1 is SEHNR and CDR2 FQNEAQ (reference sequence). CDR3 sequence: CASSSGQGSQETQYF. The CDR3 nucleotides are TGTGCCAGCAGCTCTGGACAGGGATCCCAAGAGACCCAGTACTTC.

The chain is built from TRBV27 and TRBJ2-2; 8 positions agree with TRBD1. Germline V gene data show CDR1 as MNHEY and CDR2 as SMNVEV (reference sequence). The J segment lost 1 base and the V segment lost 1 base, leaving 2 bases of the junction unmatched. This CDR3 spans 16 amino acids. CDR3 residues: CASSLWGTGNTGELFF. The CDR3 bases are TGTGCCAGCAGTTTATGGGGGACAGGGAACACCGGGGAGCTGTTTTTT.